This T cell receptor beta chain was retrieved from a study of identical twins. Whole-study results and caveats: Invariant cells of the MAIT and iNKT types might have partly distorted the zero-insertion analyses.

A universal primer site was incorporated via template switching, and the cDNA contained unique molecular identifiers. TCRdb redid the calling of the 5' RACE reads with MiXCR, one entry per CDR3 protein. Of 1.5 million to 2 million distinct CDR3 sequences in the sample, less than 35% were seen once. Healthy Caucasians alone served as donors. The germline V gene encodes CDR1 MGHRA and CDR2 YSYEKL. Trimming pared 1 base from V and 3 bases from J, leaving 12 bases between. CDR3 length equals 15 residues. The table lists this clonotype with a few counts. What it binds is unknown. Specimen: cord blood. V gene TRBV4-1 combines with J gene TRBJ1-2; a possible D gene is TRBD1 (5 bases). The receptor's source is a newborn girl in good health. This CDR3 reads CASSQADTEDYGYTF. CDR3 DNA: TGCGCCAGCAGCCAAGCGGACACTGAGGACTATGGCTACACCTTC.